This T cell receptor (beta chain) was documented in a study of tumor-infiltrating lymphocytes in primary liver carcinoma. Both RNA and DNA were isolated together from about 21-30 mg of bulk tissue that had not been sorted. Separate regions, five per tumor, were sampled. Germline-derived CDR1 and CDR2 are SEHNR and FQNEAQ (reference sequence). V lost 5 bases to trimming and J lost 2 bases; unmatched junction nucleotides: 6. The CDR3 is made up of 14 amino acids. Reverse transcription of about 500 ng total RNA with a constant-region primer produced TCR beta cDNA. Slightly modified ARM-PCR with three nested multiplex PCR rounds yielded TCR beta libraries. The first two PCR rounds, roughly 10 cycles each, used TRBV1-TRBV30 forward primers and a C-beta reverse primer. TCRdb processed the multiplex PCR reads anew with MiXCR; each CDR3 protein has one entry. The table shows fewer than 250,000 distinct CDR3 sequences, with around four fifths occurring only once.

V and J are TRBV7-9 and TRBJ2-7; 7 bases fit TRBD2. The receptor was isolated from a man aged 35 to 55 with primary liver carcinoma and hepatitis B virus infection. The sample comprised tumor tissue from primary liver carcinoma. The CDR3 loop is CASSPREGTYEQYF. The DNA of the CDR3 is TGTGCCAGCAGCCCCAGGGAGGGGACCTACGAGCAGTACTTC.